This T cell receptor beta chain originates from a study of shared clonotypes between healthy human individuals. Study information: CD4 naive and CD4 memory each took three plates per donor, while CD8 naive took two and CD8 memory one.

The CDR3 consists of 13 residues. Trimming shortened V by 4 bases and J by 5 bases, and 11 bases separated the two germline ends. Germline CDR1 reads MNHNY; CDR2 reads SVGAGI (reference sequence). Some clones are missing from TCRdb's copy, which holds only in-frame ones; the method was immunoSEQ multiplex PCR. The table has more than 900,000 clones, around 78% seen once; the top ten hold 0.5% to 0.65%. The chain employs TRBV6-6 and TRBJ1-1, with D unclear. The TCR comes from a man aged 18 to 35 in good health. Some clones in this sample may be carry-over from other donors' samples. The sequencing input was memory CD4+ T cells from PBMCs. Sample subset: CD45RA-negative fraction. The CDR3 loop is CASSFGPETEAFF. CDR3 DNA: TGTGCCAGCAGTTTTGGCCCCGAGACTGAAGCTTTCTTT.